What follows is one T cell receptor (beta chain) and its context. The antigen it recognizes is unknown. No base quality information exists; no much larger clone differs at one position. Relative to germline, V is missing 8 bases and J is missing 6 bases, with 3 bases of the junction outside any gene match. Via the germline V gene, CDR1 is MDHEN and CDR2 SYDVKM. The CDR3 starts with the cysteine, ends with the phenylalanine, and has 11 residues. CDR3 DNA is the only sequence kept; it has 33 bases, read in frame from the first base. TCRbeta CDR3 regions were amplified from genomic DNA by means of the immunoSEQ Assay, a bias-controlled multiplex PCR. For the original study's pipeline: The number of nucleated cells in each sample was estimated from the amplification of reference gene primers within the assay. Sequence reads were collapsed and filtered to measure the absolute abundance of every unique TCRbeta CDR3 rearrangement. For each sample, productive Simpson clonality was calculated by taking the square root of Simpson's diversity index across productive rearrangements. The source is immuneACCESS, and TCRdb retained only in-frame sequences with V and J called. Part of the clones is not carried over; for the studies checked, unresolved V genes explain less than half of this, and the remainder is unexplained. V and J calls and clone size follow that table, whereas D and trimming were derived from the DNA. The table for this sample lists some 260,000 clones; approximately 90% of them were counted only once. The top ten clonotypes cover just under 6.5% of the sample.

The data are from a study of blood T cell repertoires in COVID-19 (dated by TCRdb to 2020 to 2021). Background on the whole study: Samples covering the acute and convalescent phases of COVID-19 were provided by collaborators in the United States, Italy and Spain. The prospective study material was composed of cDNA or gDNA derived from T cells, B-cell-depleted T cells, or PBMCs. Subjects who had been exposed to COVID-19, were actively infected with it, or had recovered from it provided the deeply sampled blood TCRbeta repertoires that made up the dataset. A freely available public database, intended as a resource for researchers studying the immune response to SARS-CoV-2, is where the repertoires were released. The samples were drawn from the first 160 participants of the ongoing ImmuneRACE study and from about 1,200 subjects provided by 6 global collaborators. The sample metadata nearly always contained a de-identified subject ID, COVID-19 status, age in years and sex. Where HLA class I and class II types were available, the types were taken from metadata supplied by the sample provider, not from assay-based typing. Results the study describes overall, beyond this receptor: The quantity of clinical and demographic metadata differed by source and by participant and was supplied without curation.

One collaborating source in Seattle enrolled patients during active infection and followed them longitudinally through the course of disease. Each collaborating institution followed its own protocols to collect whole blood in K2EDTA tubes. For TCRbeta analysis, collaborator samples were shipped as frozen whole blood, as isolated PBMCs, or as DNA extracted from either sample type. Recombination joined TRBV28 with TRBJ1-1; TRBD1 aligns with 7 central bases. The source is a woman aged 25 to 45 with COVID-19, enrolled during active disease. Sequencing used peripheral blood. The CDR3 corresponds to CASLDRAEAFF. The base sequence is TGTGCCAGCTTAGACAGGGCTGAAGCTTTCTTT. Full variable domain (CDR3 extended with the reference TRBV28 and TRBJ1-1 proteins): DVKVTQSSRYLVKRTGEKVFLECVQDMDHENMFWYRQDPGLGLRLIYFSYDVKMKEKGDIPEGYSVSREKKERFSLILESASTNQTSMYLCASLDRAEAFFGQGTRLTVV.